One sample yielded the 11 T cell receptor beta chains listed below, sequenced in a study of shared clonotypes between healthy human individuals. Some clones are missing from TCRdb's copy, which holds only in-frame ones; the method was immunoSEQ multiplex PCR. The sample carries roughly 2.5 million clones, 90% to 95% recorded once. The sample taken for sequencing was naive CD4+ T cells sorted from blood. Specified subset: CD45RA+ positively selected. The receptors stem from a man younger than 35 in good health.

The chain combines TRBV9 with TRBJ2-1, with unresolved D. V lost 4 bases and J 2 bases, leaving 7 bases between the germline ends. Germline V gene lookup returns CDR1 SGDLS and CDR2 YYNGEE. The CDR3 length is 13 residues. The CDR3 loop reads CASSTSPYNEQFF. CDR3 coding DNA: TGTGCCAGCAGCACCTCGCCCTACAATGAGCAGTTCTTC.

This clone showed up just once. Here the CDR3 DNA reads TGTGCCTGGAGTTCCTCAGGGACCCCCTATGGCTACACCTTC. Its translation: CAWSSSGTPYGYTF. The V and J genes are TRBV30 and TRBJ1-2; D possibly corresponds to TRBD1 (5 bases). The CDR3 is made up of 14 amino acids. The V and J ends lost 2 bases and 4 bases respectively, with 14 bases between them. The germline CDR1 and CDR2 sequences are GTSNPN and SVGIG (reference sequence).

The chain is built from TRBV11-2 and TRBJ1-6; D is unresolved. The V gene lost 0 bases and the J gene lost 7 bases, with 16 bases spanning the gap. The length of the CDR3 is 17 residues. Germline V CDR1 and CDR2: SGHAT, FQNNGV. CDR3 nucleotides: TGTGCCAGCAGCTTAGAAGGTCTCCATATCAGGAATTCACCCCTCCACTTT. This sequence encodes CASSLEGLHIRNSPLHF.

The rearrangement links TRBV4-3 to TRBJ2-3, with 11 nucleotides matching TRBD2. The length of the CDR3 is 16 residues. V dropped 1 base and J dropped 3; count of bases not matched to a gene: 3. The germline gives CDR1 LGHNA, CDR2 YSLEER. The CDR3 protein is CASSQVSSGRTDTQYF. In nucleotides, the CDR3 is TGCGCCAGCAGCCAAGTCTCTAGCGGGAGGACAGATACGCAGTATTTT.

The rearrangement links TRBV6-1 to TRBJ1-1; no reliable D call. This CDR3 comprises 17 residues. Germline lookup yields CDR1 MNHNS and CDR2 SASEGT. Trimming removed 1 base from V and 1 base from J, with 16 bases in between. In nucleotides, the CDR3 is TGTGCCAGCAGTGAAGATAGCCTGAGGTTGGGGAACACTGAAGCTTTCTTT. Amino acids: CASSEDSLRLGNTEAFF.

The V and J genes are TRBV10-3 and TRBJ2-3; D possibly corresponds to TRBD2 (5 bases). The CDR3 sequence is 13 residues long. Trimming stripped 6 bases from V and 2 bases from J, with 9 bases between. Germline lookup yields CDR1 ENHRY and CDR2 SYGVKD. CDR3 bases: TGTGCCATCAGGGACTCTCCCACAGATACGCAGTATTTT. Protein product: CAIRDSPTDTQYF.

In regard to this clone: Other DNA variants within this sample encode the same CDR3. The chain uses TRBV6-4 and TRBJ2-3, with 11 nucleotides matching TRBD2. The CDR3 has 16 residues. Trimming removed 0 bases from V and 3 bases from J; junction bases left unmatched: 2. From germline, CDR1 is MRHNA and CDR2 SNTAGT. This CDR3 is CASSDSWTSGTDTQYF. Here the CDR3 DNA reads TGTGCCAGCAGTGACTCGTGGACTAGCGGGACAGATACGCAGTATTTT.

As concerns this clone: Other DNA sequences in the same sample also yield this CDR3. The J gene is TRBJ1-5, the V gene TRBV15; no reliable D call. The V end was cut by 3 bases, the J end by 4 bases, with 13 bases between. This CDR3 spans 15 amino acids. Per the germline V gene, CDR1 is LNHNV and CDR2 is YYDKDF (reference sequence). The CDR3 bases are TGTGCCACCAGCAGGGATGAGGAAACAAATCAGCCCCAGCATTTT. Protein: CATSRDEETNQPQHF. Looking up the rest from reference TRBV15 and TRBJ1-5 gives the full variable domain: DAMVIQNPRYQVTQFGKPVTLSCSQTLNHNVMYWYQQKSSQAPKLLFHYYDKDFNNEADTPDNFQSRRPNTSFCFLDIRSPGLGDTAMYLCATSRDEETNQPQHFGDGTRLSIL.

Concerning this clone itself: The sample has other DNA sequences that encode this CDR3 too. The chain combines TRBV19 with TRBJ1-2; 9 bases are a match to TRBD1. V gave up 4 bases and J gave up 5 bases; unmatched junction bases: 2. CDR1 is LNHDA and CDR2 is SQIVND in the germline V gene (reference sequence). The CDR3 length is 13 residues. CDR3 in amino acids: CASSTGQGYGYTF. CDR3 nucleotide sequence: TGTGCCAGTAGTACGGGACAGGGTTATGGCTACACCTTC.

The rearrangement uses TRBV7-9 and TRBJ2-5; no firm D call. Per the germline V gene, CDR1 is SEHNR and CDR2 is FQNEAQ (reference sequence). V was trimmed by 4 bases and J by 5 bases, leaving 14 bases between them. CDR3 size: 14 residues. CDR3 in amino acids: CASSSTRPAETQYF. DNA of the CDR3: TGTGCCAGCAGCTCAACCCGACCAGCGGAGACCCAGTACTTC.

J is TRBJ2-5 and V is TRBV27; D perhaps matches TRBD2 (6 bases). Per germline, CDR1 MNHEY and CDR2 SMNVEV (reference sequence). The CDR3 consists of 15 residues. The V end lost 4 bases, the J end lost 4 bases, and 16 bases lay between the germline ends. The chain's CDR3 is CASSSDTGGRETQYF. CDR3 in DNA: TGTGCCAGCAGTTCGGATACAGGAGGGCGAGAGACCCAGTACTTC.